A selection of T cell receptor beta chains follows, all from one sample in a study of cytotoxic CD8 clonotypes in ibrutinib-treated CLL. Assay used: immunoSEQ multiplex PCR; TCRdb lists only in-frame clones, some missing. The data show 30,000 or so clones, approximately 62% seen once. This material consisted of PBMCs, taken before ibrutinib treatment. The receptors here all came from a human donor with chronic lymphocytic leukemia. CDR3s include the opening cysteine and the closing phenylalanine or tryptophan. A D gene is named only where the DNA matches it firmly. Only part of the rows carry a size: once, few, many, or a class if the clone is expanded.

NA few TRBJ1-1 TRBV18 TGTGCCAGCTCACCCCAGGGTACGAACACTGAAGCTTTCTTT CASSPQGTNTEAFF
TRBD1 NA TRBJ1-4 TRBV6-5 TGTGCCAGCAGTTCCATCACGGGACAGTTTGAAAAACTGTTTTTT CASSSITGQFEKLFF
NA few TRBJ2-5 TRBV18 TGTGCCAGCTCGGGCCGAATCCAAGAGACCCAGTACTTC CASSGRIQETQYF
NA NA TRBJ1-2 TRBV5-1 TGCGCCAGCAGCCCCCGGAGCTCAGCTAACTATGGCTACACCTTC CASSPRSSANYGYTF
NA NA TRBJ2-3 TRBV19 TGTGCCAGTAATATGGGACGGCTTATGGCAGATACGCAGTATTTT CASNMGRLMADTQYF
TRBD1 NA TRBJ1-5 TRBV28 TGTGCCAGCAGTTTGGACAGGGGGAGGGGCCAGCCCCAGCATTTT CASSLDRGRGQPQHF
TRBD2 NA TRBJ2-1 TRBV15 TGTGCCACTAGCGGGGCGGAGATGAGCTCCTACAATGAGCAGTTCTTC CATSGAEMSSYNEQFF
NA NA TRBJ2-7 TRBV10-1 TGCGCCAGCAGTGCGCGAGGGTTAGGATACGAGCAGTACTTC CASSARGLGYEQYF
TRBD1 NA TRBJ1-1 TRBV2 TGTGCCAGCAGTGAAGCGCTTTACAGGGGGGACACTGAAGCTTTCTTT CASSEALYRGDTEAFF
TRBD2 NA TRBJ2-2 TRBV7-6 TGTGCCAGCAGCTTAATTGGGAGGGTTAACACCGGGGAGCTGTTTTTT CASSLIGRVNTGELFF
TRBD2 NA TRBJ2-4 TRBV2 TGTGCCAGCAGCCTCGAGGGAGGCGGGGGGGACGCCAAAAACATTCAGTACTTC CASSLEGGGGDAKNIQYF
NA NA TRBJ2-1 TRBV25-1 TGTGCCAGCAGTGAAGTGGACAATGAGCAGTTCTTC CASSEVDNEQFF
NA NA TRBJ2-3 TRBV9 TGTGCCAGCAGCGTAGCTGGAGAGGAGACAGATACGCAGTATTTT CASSVAGEETDTQYF
TRBD1 NA TRBJ1-2 TRBV5-6 TGTGCCAGCAGCTGGGGACAGGGGAATGGCTACACCTTC CASSWGQGNGYTF
NA NA TRBJ2-3 TRBV7-9 TGTGCCACCTCATCTGGCGGGGGCACAGATACGCAGTATTTT CATSSGGGTDTQYF
TRBD1 NA TRBJ1-4 TRBV19 TGTGCCAGTAGTATCTTCAGCGCTCCAGGGGGGAGGACTAATGAAAAACTGTTTTTT CASSIFSAPGGRTNEKLFF
NA NA TRBJ2-2 TRBV10-2 TGCGCCAGCAGTCGACGGACGAACACCGGGGAGCTGTTTTTT CASSRRTNTGELFF
TRBD1 few TRBJ2-2 TRBV10-1 TGCGCCAGCAGACAGGGGATCGTCACCGGGGAGCTGTTTTTT CASRQGIVTGELFF
NA NA TRBJ1-5 TRBV10-3 TGTGCCATCAGTGATGGGGGGGCGGGTCAGCCCCAGCATTTT CAISDGGAGQPQHF
NA large TRBJ2-7 TRBV27 TGTGCCAGCAGTCTAGGGGACGGCTACGAGCAGTACTTC CASSLGDGYEQYF
NA NA TRBJ1-4 TRBV25-1 TGTGCCAGCACGGAACAGGGTACTAATGAAAAACTGTTTTTT CASTEQGTNEKLFF
TRBD2 NA TRBJ2-6 TRBV2 TGTGCCAGCAGCCCACAGCGGGGGGACCTGTCCTCTGGGGCCAACGTCCTGACTTTC CASSPQRGDLSSGANVLTF